The clone carrying this T cell receptor (beta chain) was picked up a small number of times. Its specificity is unknown. This entry is derived from a study of response to subunit inactivated influenza vaccine. General observations from the study: Authors suggested that a seasonal influenza vaccination recruits few new T cells each time.

Germline V gene lookup returns CDR1 MNHEY and CDR2 SVGEGT. The CDR3 has 18 amino acids. The junction had 20 bases not matched to a gene; V was cut back by 8 bases and J by 6 bases. A single record per CDR3 protein comes from TCRdb applying MiXCR to the RT-PCR reads. The data show a few hundred thousand distinct CDR3 sequences, roughly 11% seen once. This chain uses TRBV6-2 or TRBV6-3 with TRBJ2-1; 9 bases match TRBD2. The clonotype comes from a man aged 45 to 65 who received an inactivated influenza vaccine. The starting material was PBMCs from blood, obtained about 40 days after vaccination. CDR3 residues: CASRIGASGVRGGNEQFF. The CDR3 region has the DNA TGTGCCAGCCGCATTGGGGCTAGCGGGGTTAGGGGCGGCAATGAGCAGTTCTTC.